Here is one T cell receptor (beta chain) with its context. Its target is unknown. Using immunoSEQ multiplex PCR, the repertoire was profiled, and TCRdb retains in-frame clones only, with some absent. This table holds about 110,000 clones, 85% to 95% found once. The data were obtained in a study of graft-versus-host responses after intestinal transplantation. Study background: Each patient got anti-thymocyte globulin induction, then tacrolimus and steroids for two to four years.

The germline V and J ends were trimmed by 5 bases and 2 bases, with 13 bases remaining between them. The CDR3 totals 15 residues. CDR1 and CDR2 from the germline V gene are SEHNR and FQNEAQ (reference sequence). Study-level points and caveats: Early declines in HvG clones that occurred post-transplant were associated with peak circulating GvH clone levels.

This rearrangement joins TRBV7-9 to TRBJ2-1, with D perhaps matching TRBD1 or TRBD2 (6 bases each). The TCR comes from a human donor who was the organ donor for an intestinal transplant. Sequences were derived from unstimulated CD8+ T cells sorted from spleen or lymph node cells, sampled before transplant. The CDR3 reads CASSAGHPPYNEQFF. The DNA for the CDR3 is TGTGCCAGCAGCGCGGGACACCCACCCTACAATGAGCAGTTCTTC.